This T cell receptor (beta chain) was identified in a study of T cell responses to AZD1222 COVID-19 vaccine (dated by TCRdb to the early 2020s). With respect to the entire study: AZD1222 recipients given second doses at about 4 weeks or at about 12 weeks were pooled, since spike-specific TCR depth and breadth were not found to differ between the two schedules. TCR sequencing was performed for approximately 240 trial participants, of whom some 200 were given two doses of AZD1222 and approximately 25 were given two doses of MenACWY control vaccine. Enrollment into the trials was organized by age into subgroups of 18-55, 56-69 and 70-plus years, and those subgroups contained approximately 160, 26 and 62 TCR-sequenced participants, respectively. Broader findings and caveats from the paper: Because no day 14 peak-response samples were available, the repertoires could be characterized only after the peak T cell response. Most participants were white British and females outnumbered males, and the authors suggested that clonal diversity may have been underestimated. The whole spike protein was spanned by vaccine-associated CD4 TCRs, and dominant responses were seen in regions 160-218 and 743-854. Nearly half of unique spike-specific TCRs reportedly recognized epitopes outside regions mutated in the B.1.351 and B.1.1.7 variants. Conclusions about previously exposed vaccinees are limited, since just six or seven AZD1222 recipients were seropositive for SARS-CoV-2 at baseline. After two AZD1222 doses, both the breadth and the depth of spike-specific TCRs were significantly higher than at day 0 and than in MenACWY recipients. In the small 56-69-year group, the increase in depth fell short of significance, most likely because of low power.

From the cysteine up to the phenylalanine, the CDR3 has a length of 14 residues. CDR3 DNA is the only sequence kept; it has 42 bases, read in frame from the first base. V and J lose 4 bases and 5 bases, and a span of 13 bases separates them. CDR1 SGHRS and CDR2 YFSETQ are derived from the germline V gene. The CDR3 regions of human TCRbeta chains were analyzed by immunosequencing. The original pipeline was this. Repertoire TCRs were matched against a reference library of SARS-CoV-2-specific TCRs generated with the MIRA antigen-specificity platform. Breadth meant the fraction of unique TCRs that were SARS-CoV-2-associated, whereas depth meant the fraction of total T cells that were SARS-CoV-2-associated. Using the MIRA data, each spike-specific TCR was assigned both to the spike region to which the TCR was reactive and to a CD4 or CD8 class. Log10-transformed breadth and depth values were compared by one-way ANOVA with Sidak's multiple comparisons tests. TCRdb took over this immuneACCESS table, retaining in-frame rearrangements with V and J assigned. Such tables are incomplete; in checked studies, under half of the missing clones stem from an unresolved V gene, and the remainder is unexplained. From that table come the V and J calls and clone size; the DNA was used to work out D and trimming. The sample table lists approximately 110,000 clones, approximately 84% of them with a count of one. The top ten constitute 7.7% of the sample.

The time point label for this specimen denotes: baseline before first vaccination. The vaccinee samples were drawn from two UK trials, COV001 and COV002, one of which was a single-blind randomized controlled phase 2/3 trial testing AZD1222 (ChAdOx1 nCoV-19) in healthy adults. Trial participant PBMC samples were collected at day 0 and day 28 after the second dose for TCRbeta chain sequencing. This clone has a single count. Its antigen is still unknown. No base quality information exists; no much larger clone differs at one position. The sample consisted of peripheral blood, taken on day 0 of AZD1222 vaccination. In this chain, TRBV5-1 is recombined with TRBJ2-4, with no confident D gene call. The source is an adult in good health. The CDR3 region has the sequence CASSAQAGQNIQYF. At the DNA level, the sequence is TGCGCCAGCAGCGCCCAGGCCGGTCAAAACATTCAGTACTTC.